Described below is a single TCR beta chain sequence and its context. Being one base from a much bigger clone, this may be a read error. With listed TCR primers and previously described methods, bulk TCR libraries were prepared. TCRdb re-analysed the PCR reads in MiXCR, keeping a single row per CDR3 protein. There are about 100,000 distinct CDR3 sequences in the sample; 30% to 45% occur only once, and roughly 10% lies in the top ten. This record belongs to a study of molecular identifiers for immune sequencing clone quantification. V lost 5 bases and J 8 bases, leaving 13 bases between the germline ends. The CDR3 is 13 residues long. Germline CDR1 reads MDHEN; CDR2 reads SYDVKM.

Sequenced material: naive CD8+ T cells from blood, with Jurkat cell RNA spiked in. Subset here: FACS-sorted CD8+CD4-CCR7+CD45RA+ naive T cells. The sequence came from a human donor in good health. Some libraries in this study had Jurkat cell RNA spiked in. This chain joins TRBV28 and TRBJ2-4, with D perhaps matching TRBD1 (6 bases). CDR3 sequence: CASSIIQGHIQYF. For the CDR3, the DNA is TGTGCCAGCAGTATAATACAGGGCCACATTCAGTACTTC.